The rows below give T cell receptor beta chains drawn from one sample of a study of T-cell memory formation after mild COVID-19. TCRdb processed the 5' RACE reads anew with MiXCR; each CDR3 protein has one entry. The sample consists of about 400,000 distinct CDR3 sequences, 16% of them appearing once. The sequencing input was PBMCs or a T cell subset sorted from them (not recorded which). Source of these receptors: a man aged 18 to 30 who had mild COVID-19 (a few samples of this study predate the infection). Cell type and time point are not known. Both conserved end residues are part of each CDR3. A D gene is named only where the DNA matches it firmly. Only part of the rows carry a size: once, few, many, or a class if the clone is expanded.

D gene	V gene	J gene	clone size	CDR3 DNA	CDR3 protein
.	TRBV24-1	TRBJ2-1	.	TGTGCCACCAGTGTAGGACAAAATGAGCAGTTCTTC	CATSVGQNEQFF
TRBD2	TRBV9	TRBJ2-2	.	TGTGCCAGCAGTCGGACTAGCGGGGGGGCCCACACCGGGGAGCTGTTTTTT	CASSRTSGGAHTGELFF
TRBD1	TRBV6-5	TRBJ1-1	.	TGTGCCAGCAGTTACTCCCGGTCAGGGGGGCTACCCACTGAAGCTTTCTTT	CASSYSRSGGLPTEAFF
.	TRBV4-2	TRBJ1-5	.	TGTGCCAGCAGCCAAGAGCTTCTAGGGCTCAATCAGCCCCAGCATTTT	CASSQELLGLNQPQHF
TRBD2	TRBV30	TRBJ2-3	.	TGTGCCTGGAGAACAGCGGGGGGCCGGATGGATACGCAGTATTTT	CAWRTAGGRMDTQYF
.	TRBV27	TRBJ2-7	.	TGTGCCAGCAGTTTAAGCTGGGGAACGGACCTTGTGTACGAGCAGTACTTC	CASSLSWGTDLVYEQYF
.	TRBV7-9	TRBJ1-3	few	TGTGCCAGCAGCTTTCAAGCCGGAAACACCATATATTTT	CASSFQAGNTIYF
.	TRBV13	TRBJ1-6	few	TGTGCCAGCAGCTTAGCTCCGGGGGCTAATTCACCCCTCCACTTT	CASSLAPGANSPLHF
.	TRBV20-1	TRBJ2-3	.	TGCAGTGCTAGCGGGACAAGCTCTAGCACAGATACGCAGTATTTT	CSASGTSSSTDTQYF
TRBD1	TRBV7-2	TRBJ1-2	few	TGTGCCAGCAGCTTAGCGGTACAGGGGGTCTATGGCTACACCTTC	CASSLAVQGVYGYTF
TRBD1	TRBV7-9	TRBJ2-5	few	TGTGCCAGCAGCTCTCAGGTGACAGGGTTGGCCCAAGAGACCCAGTACTTC	CASSSQVTGLAQETQYF
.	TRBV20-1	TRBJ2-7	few	TGCAGTGCTATTGACTCGTACGAGCAGTACTTC	CSAIDSYEQYF
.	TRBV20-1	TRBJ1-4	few	TGCAGTGCTAGGACAGAGACCAAAGAAAAACTGTTTTTT	CSARTETKEKLFF
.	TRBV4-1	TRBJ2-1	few	TGCGCCAGCAGCCAAGACAGGGGAGGCTCGCCCTACAATGAGCAGTTCTTC	CASSQDRGGSPYNEQFF
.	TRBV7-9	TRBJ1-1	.	TGTGCCAGCACCCGGGCGGGGGCGAATGAAGCTTTCTTT	CASTRAGANEAFF
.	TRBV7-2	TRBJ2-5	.	TGTGCCAGCAGCCCTAACCCACGGGGACTCATGGAGACCCAGTACTTC	CASSPNPRGLMETQYF
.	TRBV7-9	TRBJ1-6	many	TGTGCCAGCAGCTCACTCAAATTCCAGGGTATTAATTCACCCCTCCACTTT	CASSSLKFQGINSPLHF
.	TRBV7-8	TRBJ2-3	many	TGTGCCAGCAGCTTAGAATATCGGGGGTGCGAGTATTTT	CASSLEYRGCEYF
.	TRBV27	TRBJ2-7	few	TGTGCCAGCAGTACCCGACAGGAAGGCCACGACGAGCAGTACTTC	CASSTRQEGHDEQYF
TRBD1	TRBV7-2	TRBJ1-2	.	TGTGCCAGCAGTTATCTCAGGGGGCGTGAAGGCTACACCTTC	CASSYLRGREGYTF
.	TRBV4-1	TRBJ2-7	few	TGCGCCAGCAGCCAAGATAGACGCCTGATCTCCTACGAGCAGTACTTC	CASSQDRRLISYEQYF
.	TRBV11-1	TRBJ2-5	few	TGTGCCAGCAGCTCACTAGAGCAAGAGACCCAGTACTTC	CASSSLEQETQYF
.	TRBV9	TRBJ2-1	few	TGTGCCAGCAGCGGCCCAAGGGGGGGAGAATACAATGAGCAGTTCTTC	CASSGPRGGEYNEQFF
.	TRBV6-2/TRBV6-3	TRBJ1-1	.	TGTGCCAGCAGTCCCTTCTGGAACACTGAAGCTTTCTTT	CASSPFWNTEAFF
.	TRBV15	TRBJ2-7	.	TGTGCCACCAGCGAGGGACTGGTGAGCTCCTACGAGCAGTACTTC	CATSEGLVSSYEQYF
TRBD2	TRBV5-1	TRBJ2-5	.	TGCGCCAGCAGCTTGAGCGGGGCAAAGACCCAGTACTTC	CASSLSGAKTQYF
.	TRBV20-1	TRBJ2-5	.	TGCAGTGCTAGAGTTGGGGGCGGAGAGACCCAGTACTTC	CSARVGGGETQYF